The entry that follows covers one TCR beta chain sequence. Its antigen target is currently unknown. Base qualities are not at hand, and no much larger clone is one base apart. The library was prepared using multiplex PCR. Reads for this sample came from an Illumina HiSeq 4000. iRepertoire HTBI primers and Arm-PCR amplification of CDR3 regions were used to construct TCR beta libraries. Before sequencing, the PCR products went through gel purification. The paper's processing steps were these. Gene usage analysis of CDR3 amino acid clonotypes relied on the approximately 68 TRBV and 12 to 15 TRBJ segments identified across samples. Filtered high-quality paired reads were merged into contigs using COPE and FqMerger. Contigs were aligned with BLAST to IMGT TRBV, TRBD and TRBJ reference genes, and CDR3 was defined per IMGT. Any clonotype with a frequency above 0.1% was counted as a highly expanded clone. Shannon entropy was used to measure repertoire diversity, and the Gini coefficient was used to measure V-J evenness. A clonotype was considered public if more than one individual shared it. TCRdb cleaned the public reads at Q25 with fastp, built clones with MiXCR and kept in-frame beta chains. Each record represents a unique CDR3 protein, reported with the most common genes and DNA among its rows. The V and J calls come from TCRdb's annotation, not from the publication. The sample has roughly 500,000 distinct CDR3 sequences on record, 14% of them singletons. Approximately 19% of the sample is held by the ten biggest clonotypes.

These data are taken from a study of regulatory T cells in long-lasting Graves disease (dated by TCRdb to about 2021). In the study overall: Antithyroid drugs had been taken for less than 3 months by newly diagnosed Graves' disease patients. The study was conducted in China and was registered as a clinical trial. Patients with persistent Graves' disease were compared with patients with newly diagnosed Graves' disease using TCR sequencing and RNA sequencing of peripheral blood. A total of around 35 samples underwent TCR sequencing: around 13 from persistent and some 20 from newly diagnosed Graves' disease patients.

The time point label of this sample denotes: newly diagnosed GD, antithyroid drugs for less than 3 months. For both TCR sequencing and RNA sequencing, RNA was extracted from PBMCs in TRIzol. The diagnosis of Graves' disease was made according to American Thyroid Association guidelines. Patients were recruited from an endocrinology department in Xi'an, China. Each patient gave roughly 10 milliliters of peripheral blood, collected in an EDTA anticoagulant tube. Ficoll Paque Plus density gradient separation was used to isolate PBMCs, and no additional T cell sorting was done. An Agilent 2100 Bioanalyzer and agarose gel were used to check RNA quality, while a NanoDrop 2000 measured RNA concentration. From the cysteine up to the phenylalanine, the CDR3 has a length of 13 residues. Only the CDR3 region is kept as DNA, spanning 39 bases read in frame from base 1. Sequences LGHDT (CDR1) and YNNKEL (CDR2) are obtained from the germline V gene (reference sequence). Relative to germline, V is 7 bases shorter and J is 0 bases shorter, with 4 bases between their ends.

The research as a whole found: Only the TCR beta chain was sequenced and analyzed. Because the primary lesion, thyroid tissue, could not be accessed, the study looked at peripheral blood alone. Persistent patients shared more public clonotypes among themselves (fewer than 3,000) than newly diagnosed patients did (roughly 910). Persistent Graves' disease patients showed lower TCR Shannon entropy and fewer highly expanded clones than newly diagnosed patients, suggesting clonal expansion. Preferential use of TRBV28, TRBJ1-2 and TRBJ2-5 was observed in persistent disease, whereas TRBV20-1 and TRBJ2-1 were favored in newly diagnosed disease. The small sample size was acknowledged by the authors as a limitation that may reduce accuracy.

In addition, the sample was reused for a study of T cells in Graves' hyperthyroidism and ophthalmopathy. That second publication adds: Stable Graves' hyperthyroidism was defined as no progression to ophthalmopathy during 18 months of follow-up. Hyperthyroidism patients were newly diagnosed, had a disease duration of under 2 months, and were aged 18 to 65 years. The study excluded patients with uncontrolled infections, other autoimmune diseases, pregnancy or lactation. Diagnoses were based on clinical symptoms, serum thyroxine and TRAb, thyroid ultrasound and orbital computed tomography. The TCR CDR3 was subjected to a first round of RT-PCR using the HTBI primer set and the Qiagen OneStep RT-PCR kit. Most expanded thyroid clonotypes (frequency above 0.001) were also detected in blood, a finding suggesting that blood repertoires may reflect thyroid immune responses. A 13 V-J signature model separated ophthalmopathy from stable hyperthyroidism, with roughly 88% sensitivity and 81.08% specificity in cross-validation and 80%/75% in testing. During validation, the model predicted progression to ophthalmopathy a median of about 5.9 months ahead of onset, with around 70% sensitivity and 72% to 80% specificity. To identify TCR V-J signatures that set the groups apart, the researchers used a discovery cohort of about a hundred patients, made up of under 50 with Graves' ophthalmopathy and some 56 with stable Graves' hyperthyroidism. Prospective prediction of ophthalmopathy was tested in an independent validation cohort of 18 to 20 hyperthyroidism patients and 17 patients who later progressed to ophthalmopathy. The roughly 90 discovery patients were divided at random into training and test sets in a 7:3 ratio. In several Graves' hyperthyroidism patients, the study also compared T-cell repertoires from thyroid tissue with T-cell repertoires from blood. After sampling, hyperthyroidism patients received methimazole starting at 30 mg daily, and ophthalmopathy patients received high-dose intravenous methylprednisolone. Libraries were constructed in a second round of multiplex PCR, after which size selection and purification were performed. Libraries were sequenced paired-end with 100 bp reads on an Illumina HiSeq2000. SOAPnuke was used to process the raw data, throwing out any read that contained adapters or uncalled bases, had a mean Phred below 15, or lacked an exact constant-primer or identifier match. COPE v1.2.5 was used to merge the high-quality paired reads, and each unique nucleotide sequence was defined as a clonotype. MiTCR v1.1 was used to align the clonotypes against IMGT TRBV, TRBD and TRBJ reference segments. Analysis was restricted to V-J combinations with a frequency above 0.0001, which covered 99% to 99.2% of repertoires. The TCS score was defined as F50 (clonal expansion) divided by E x V (chaos), with BLOSUM62-based TCRdist calculated between CDR3 peptides within each V-J. Welch's t-statistics and random forest reduced 500 to 550 V-J features to fewer than 15, which were used in a naive Bayes classifier (R e1071). Sample size was not statistically predetermined, and investigators were not blinded to group allocation. The paper describes TCR Vbeta CDR3 sequencing of 130 to 150 peripheral blood samples, made up of 43 ophthalmopathy patients, approximately 76 hyperthyroidism patients and about 17 progressor patients.

Here the chain combines TRBV3-1 and TRBJ1-6; no D gene is confidently identified. This sample comprised peripheral blood mononuclear cells (PBMCs), obtained at new diagnosis, from a patient treated with antithyroid drugs. This TCR was sampled from a woman in her forties or fifties with Graves disease. Donor details come from another sample of the same person, matched by shared clones. In nucleotides, the sequence is TGTGCCAGCACAAGCTCCTATAATTCACCCCTCCACTTT. Protein translation: CASTSSYNSPLHF.